The 14 T cell receptor beta chains in this list originate from one sample, sequenced in a study of blood T cell repertoires in COVID-19. Libraries were prepared by immunoSEQ multiplex PCR; TCRdb keeps only in-frame clonotypes and omits some of them. The sample yields approximately 140,000 clones, 88% seen once. Sequenced input: peripheral blood. Receptors originate from a human donor in a cohort sampled during active COVID-19.

The CDR3 DNA is TGTGCCAGCAGCCAAGATGGGGCCACCACTGAAGCTTTCTTT. Translated, it gives CASSQDGATTEAFF. The chain is built from TRBV4-2 and TRBJ1-1; tentative D call: TRBD1 (5 bases). CDR3 length: 14 amino acids. Germline CDR1 and CDR2: LGHNA and YNFKEQ. The ends were cut back, 0 bases at V and 4 bases at J, with 9 bases in the middle.

The rearrangement uses TRBV6-6 and TRBJ1-2; 7 positions match TRBD1. Germline CDR1 MNHNY, CDR2 SVGAGI (reference sequence). The CDR3 spans 14 residues. V shed 0 bases and J 6 bases; nucleotides not matched to a gene: 4. The DNA of the CDR3 is TGTGCCAGCAGTTACTCCCTAGGACAGGATGGCTACACCTTC. Its protein product is CASSYSLGQDGYTF.

The CDR3 nucleotides are TGTGCCAGTACAGGGGGCGCTCCTCGGAACACTGAAGCTTTCTTT. Translation: CASTGGAPRNTEAFF. The genes are TRBV18 and TRBJ1-1, with TRBD1 matching over 9 bases. This CDR3 region has 15 residues. Germline CDR1 reads KGHSH; CDR2 reads LQKENI. J was trimmed by 1 base and V by 9 bases; bases with no gene match: 9.

The chain joins TRBV5-8 to TRBJ2-6; no clear D. V shed 9 bases and J shed 0 bases, with 7 bases lying between them. The germline V gene encodes CDR1 SGHTS and CDR2 YDEGEE. The CDR3 totals 13 residues. Written as DNA, the CDR3 is TGTGCCACTAGGCTCTCTGGGGCCAACGTCCTGACTTTC. This codes for CATRLSGANVLTF.

Only one count was recorded for this clone. V gene TRBV4-2 combines with J gene TRBJ2-2; 11 bases match TRBD2. The CDR3 has 14 residues. Per germline, CDR1 LGHNA and CDR2 YNFKEQ. In DNA, the CDR3 is TGTGCTAAAGCTCTAGCGGGGGGTACCGGGGAGCTGTTTTTT. The encoded protein is CAKALAGGTGELFF.

The V and J genes are TRBV15 and TRBJ2-3, with 12 bases aligning to TRBD2. This CDR3 region has 15 residues. From germline, CDR1 is LNHNV and CDR2 YYDKDF (reference sequence). V shed 8 bases and J 2 bases; nucleotides not matched to a gene: 5. The CDR3 DNA reads as TGTGCCACCTCCGGGACTAGCGGGTTCACAGATACGCAGTATTTT. Protein: CATSGTSGFTDTQYF.

The chain recombines TRBV4-1 with TRBJ2-5, with TRBD2 matching over 9 bases. The CDR3 runs to 18 residues. V trimming: 0 bases; J trimming: 0 bases; junction bases outside the gene matches: 8. Germline values: CDR1 MGHRA, CDR2 YSYEKL. CDR3 sequence reads: CASSQEWRGGPHQETQYF. CDR3 in DNA: TGCGCCAGCAGCCAAGAATGGCGGGGGGGCCCCCACCAAGAGACCCAGTACTTC.

The CDR3 coding sequence is TGCGCCAGCAGCCAGGCGGAGGGGGCGAGCACTGAAGCTTTCTTT. It translates to CASSQAEGASTEAFF. The rearrangement links TRBV4-1 to TRBJ1-1, with TRBD1 matching 7 bases. Per germline, CDR1 MGHRA and CDR2 YSYEKL. The CDR3 length is 15 residues. Trimming cost V 3 bases and J 4 bases; bases outside gene matches: 8.

The chain carries TRBV5-4 and TRBJ1-2, with TRBD1 identical over 9 bases. CDR1 SGHNT and CDR2 YYREEE come from the germline V gene (reference sequence). The trim removed 4 bases at V and 3 bases at J, leaving 7 bases unmatched. CDR3 size: 15 residues. CDR3: CASSEGQGVHYGYTF. CDR3 bases: TGTGCCAGCAGCGAGGGACAGGGCGTCCACTATGGCTACACCTTC.

This clone was seen more than once but under ten times. The germline gene is not matched at one end of the junction; a read error may be the cause. The chain employs TRBV7-7 and TRBJ1-4, with unresolved D. There are 15 residues in the CDR3. CDR1 and CDR2 from the germline V gene are SSHAT and FNYEAQ (reference sequence). CDR3 nucleotides: TGTGCTAGCAGCTTATCGACGGGAACTAATGAAAAACTGTTTTTT. This gives the protein CASSLSTGTNEKLFF.

The V and J genes are TRBV18 and TRBJ2-1; D possibly corresponds to TRBD1 (5 bases). The CDR3 consists of 17 residues. In germline, CDR1 is KGHSH, CDR2 LQKENI. Between the trimmed V and J ends, which lost 6 bases and 2 bases, there was a span of 20 bases. Here the CDR3 DNA reads TGTGCCAGCTCGCGGCCGTCCGGGTCCAGGGCCTACAATGAGCAGTTCTTC. Amino acid sequence: CASSRPSGSRAYNEQFF.

This chain joins TRBV2 and TRBJ2-7, with 7 bases matching TRBD1. Germline assignment: CDR1 SNHLY and CDR2 FYNNEI. CDR3 length equals 13 residues. J was trimmed by 5 bases and V by 6 bases; bases with no gene match: 7. The CDR3 DNA follows: TGTGCCAGCAGAAGACAGGGTGTCCACGAGCAGTACTTC. Protein: CASRRQGVHEQYF.

The V gene is TRBV19, the J gene TRBJ1-5, with D maybe TRBD1 (5 bases). The V end lost 4 bases, the J end lost 0 bases, and 16 bases lay between the germline ends. The CDR3 is made up of 17 amino acids. CDR1 LNHDA and CDR2 SQIVND come from the germline V gene (reference sequence). CDR3 DNA: TGTGCCAGTAGTACCCTTGACAGATTTTATAGCAATCAGCCCCAGCATTTT. Encoded protein: CASSTLDRFYSNQPQHF.

This chain uses TRBV2 with TRBJ2-7; 8 bases agree with TRBD1. The CDR3 is made up of 15 amino acids. V trimming: 0 bases; J trimming: 2 bases; junction bases outside the gene matches: 3. CDR1 and CDR2 (germline): SNHLY, FYNNEI. The DNA of the CDR3 is TGTGCCAGCAGTGAAGCGGGACAGGCTCCCTACGAGCAGTACTTC. This codes for CASSEAGQAPYEQYF.